What follows are 18 T cell receptor beta chains derived from one specimen sequenced in a study of response to subunit inactivated influenza vaccine. TCRdb re-called the RT-PCR reads with MiXCR, one entry per CDR3 protein. The sample includes 500,000 to 550,000 distinct CDR3 sequences, under 30% of them seen just once. This sample was shared with a second study, whose subject was T cells expressing NK-cell markers. In that study: UMIs accompanied the 5'RACE template switching by which TCR beta cDNA was made.

The source material was CD4+ T cells sorted from PBMCs, sampled approximately 12 days after vaccination. These receptors all stem from a man aged 50-60 years who received an inactivated influenza vaccine.

The chain employs TRBV19 and TRBJ1-5; D is ambiguous. V was clipped by 1 base and J by 0 bases, with 16 bases between them. The CDR3 length is 18 residues. Germline V gene sequence: CDR1 LNHDA, CDR2 SQIVND (reference sequence). The CDR3 DNA sequence: TGTGCCAGTAGTATAGTACGCTCGGTACTTTATAGCAATCAGCCCCAGCATTTT. Amino acid sequence: CASSIVRSVLYSNQPQHF.

This clonotype was seen more than once but under ten times. V is TRBV12-3 or TRBV12-4 and J is TRBJ2-3, with 8 bases that match TRBD2. V was pared by 6 bases and J by 1 base, with 9 bases of the junction left unmatched. This CDR3 comprises 16 residues. CDR3 amino acids: CASRPGRREGTDTQYF. The CDR3 DNA follows: TGTGCCAGCAGGCCTGGCAGGCGGGAGGGCACAGATACGCAGTATTTT.

This clonotype occurred a few times. V usage is TRBV12-3 or TRBV12-4 and J usage is TRBJ1-5; a possible D gene is TRBD1 (6 bases). The CDR3 sequence is 14 residues long. V was shortened by 1 base and J by 7 bases, with 11 bases between the two germline ends. The CDR3 loop reads CASSLVQGRQPQHF. The DNA for the CDR3 is TGTGCCAGCAGTTTAGTACAGGGCAGGCAGCCCCAGCATTTT.

J is TRBJ1-4 and V is TRBV20-1; the D is unclear. V dropped 3 bases and J dropped 4 bases, with 9 bases sitting between them. The CDR3 has 13 amino acids. Germline V lookup: CDR1 DFQATT, CDR2 SNEGSKA (reference sequence). This chain's CDR3 is CSASGGDNEKLFF. CDR3 nucleotides: TGCAGTGCTAGTGGAGGAGATAATGAAAAACTGTTTTTT.

V usage is TRBV12-3 or TRBV12-4 and J usage is TRBJ2-7, with TRBD2 as a possible D gene (6 bases). Trimming removed 8 bases at V and 7 bases at J, with 18 bases between. The CDR3 contains 13 residues. CDR3 nucleotides: TGTGCCAGCCGCACGACGGGGGTGGAAGAGCAGTACTTC. Amino acid sequence: CASRTTGVEEQYF.

The chain couples TRBV28 to TRBJ2-7; D may be TRBD1 or TRBD2 (7 bases each). Per the germline V gene, CDR1 is MDHEN and CDR2 is SYDVKM. There are 16 residues in the CDR3. Trimming left V 5 bases short and J 4 bases short, with 21 bases between. The CDR3 DNA is TGTGCCAGCAGTAGAGCGGGACAGATTACGATGTACGAGCAGTACTTC. Amino acid sequence: CASSRAGQITMYEQYF.

This clonotype showed up many times. The chain has TRBV20-1 and TRBJ1-5, with no clear D. CDR1 and CDR2 from the germline V gene are DFQATT and SNEGSKA (reference sequence). Trimming removed 1 base at V and 0 bases at J, with 4 bases between. The CDR3 runs to 13 residues. The CDR3 bases are TGCAGTGCTAGAGGTGATAGCAATCAGCCCCAGCATTTT. It codes for CSARGDSNQPQHF.

V is TRBV6-4 and J is TRBJ1-2; D is unresolved. Germline V gene lookup returns CDR1 MRHNA and CDR2 SNTAGT. The CDR3 loop spans 13 amino acids. V lost 3 bases, J lost 2 bases, and 7 bases lay in between. The CDR3 loop reads CASSEAANYGYTF. DNA for the CDR3: TGTGCCAGCAGTGAGGCAGCCAACTATGGCTACACCTTC.

A remark on this clonotype: Germline is not matched at one junction end, which may reflect a read error. The chain employs TRBV12-3 or TRBV12-4 and TRBJ2-3, with 11 positions matching TRBD2. CDR3 length equals 16 residues. The CDR3 spells CASSVAGGPATDTQYF. The CDR3, as DNA: TGTGCCAGCAGTGTAGCGGGGGGGCCAGCGACAGATACGCAGTATTTT.

This clonotype was observed a handful of times. CDR3 sequence: CASRDPPQVLNTEAFF. The CDR3, as DNA: TGTGCCAGCAGGGATCCCCCACAGGTTCTGAACACTGAAGCTTTCTTT. The J gene is TRBJ1-1, the V gene TRBV6-1; tentative D call: TRBD1 (5 bases). Germline CDR1 is MNHNS and CDR2 is SASEGT. Trimming pared 6 bases from V and 0 bases from J, leaving 17 bases between. This CDR3 is built from 16 residues.

This clonotype was seen repeatedly, ten times or more. V usage is TRBV28 and J usage is TRBJ2-1, with D unresolved. Germline-derived CDR1 and CDR2 are MDHEN and SYDVKM. Trimming removed 2 bases from V and 10 bases from J, with 6 bases in between. The CDR3 extends over 11 amino acids. The CDR3 reads CASSLRAEQFF. CDR3 nucleotide sequence: TGTGCCAGCAGTTTACGGGCCGAGCAGTTCTTC.

This clonotype was counted between two and nine times. The chain uses TRBV18 and TRBJ2-4; 9 nucleotides line up with TRBD1. Germline V gene lookup returns CDR1 KGHSH and CDR2 LQKENI. CDR3 size: 15 residues. Trimming cost V 4 bases and J 3 bases; bases outside gene matches: 4. CDR3 in amino acids: CASSQDRGGKNIQYF. CDR3 coding DNA: TGTGCCAGCTCACAGGACAGGGGAGGCAAAAACATTCAGTACTTC.

This chain uses TRBV2 with TRBJ1-5, with TRBD1 matching 10 bases. In germline, CDR1 is SNHLY, CDR2 FYNNEI. CDR3 length equals 15 residues. V was clipped by 6 bases and J by 7 bases; unmatched bases: 9. The CDR3 sequence: CASSSRTGGLQPQHF. As DNA, the CDR3 is TGTGCCAGCAGCTCTAGGACAGGGGGTTTGCAGCCCCAGCATTTT. The whole variable domain, filled in from reference TRBV2 and TRBJ1-5, reads EPEVTQTPSHQVTQMGQEVILRCVPISNHLYFYWYRQILGQKVEFLVSFYNNEISEKSEIFDDQFSVERPDGSNFTLKIRSTKLEDSAMYFCASSSRTGGLQPQHFGDGTRLSIL.

This clonotype was counted between two and nine times. The chain is built from TRBV3-1 and TRBJ2-3, with D possibly being TRBD1 or TRBD2 (6 bases each). The germline V gene encodes CDR1 LGHDT and CDR2 YNNKEL (reference sequence). CDR3 length equals 17 residues. Deletions cut 4 bases from V and 2 bases from J, with 19 bases between. The CDR3 spells CASSRGSMGGYTDTQYF. For the CDR3, the DNA is TGTGCCAGCAGCCGGGGGTCAATGGGGGGCTACACAGATACGCAGTATTTT.

This clonotype was found a few times. The chain recombines TRBV20-1 with TRBJ2-5, with 10 nucleotides matching TRBD2. The germline CDR1 and CDR2 sequences are DFQATT and SNEGSKA (reference sequence). This CDR3 has 15 residues. With 3 bases clipped from V and 2 bases from J, the junction kept 6 bases outside the gene matches. In nucleotides, the CDR3 is TGCAGTGCTAGTGGCAGCGGGAGGGTTCAAGAGACCCAGTACTTC. Protein product: CSASGSGRVQETQYF.

V gene TRBV27 combines with J gene TRBJ2-4, with 8 bases identical to TRBD1. The germline CDR1 and CDR2 sequences are MNHEY and SMNVEV (reference sequence). The ends lost 5 bases at V and 4 bases at J; junction bases unmatched: 16. This CDR3 comprises 18 residues. The CDR3 DNA reads TGTGCCAGCAGTCCGTCTTGGACAGGGAGAGGGAGGAAAAACATTCAGTACTTC. This codes for CASSPSWTGRGRKNIQYF.

This clonotype appeared a few times. The chain couples TRBV20-1 to TRBJ2-7, with 7 bases that match TRBD2. Germline CDR1 is DFQATT and CDR2 is SNEGSKA (reference sequence). After removal of 6 bases from V and 2 bases from J, the junction contained 7 bases not matched to a gene. This CDR3 comprises 13 residues. The CDR3 DNA reads as TGCAGTGCCGTGGAGCGGGGAACCTACGAGCAGTACTTC. Its translation is CSAVERGTYEQYF.

This clonotype was recorded a few times. The chain links TRBV20-1 to TRBJ1-5, with no clear D. Trimming took off 6 bases at V and 4 bases at J, with 13 bases between the two ends. The CDR3 has 13 amino acids. Germline CDR1 is DFQATT and CDR2 is SNEGSKA (reference sequence). The CDR3 reads CSAGARGNQPQHF. The CDR3 DNA is TGCAGTGCAGGAGCGCGAGGAAATCAGCCCCAGCATTTT.